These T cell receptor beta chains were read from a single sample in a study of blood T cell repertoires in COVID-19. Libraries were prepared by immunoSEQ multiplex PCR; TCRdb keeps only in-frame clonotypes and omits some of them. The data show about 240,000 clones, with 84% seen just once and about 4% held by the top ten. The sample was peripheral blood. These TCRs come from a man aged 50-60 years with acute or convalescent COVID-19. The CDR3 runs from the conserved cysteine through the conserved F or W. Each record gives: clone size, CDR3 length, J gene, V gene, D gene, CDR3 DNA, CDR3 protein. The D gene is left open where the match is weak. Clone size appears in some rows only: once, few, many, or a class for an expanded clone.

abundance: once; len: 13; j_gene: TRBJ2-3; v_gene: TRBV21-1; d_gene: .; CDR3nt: TGTGCCAGCAGCATGGGCAGTACAGATACGCAGTATTTT; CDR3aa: CASSMGSTDTQYF
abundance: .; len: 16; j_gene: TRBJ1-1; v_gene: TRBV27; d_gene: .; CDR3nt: TGTGCCAGCAGTAGTCCAGGGTCGGCGGCACTCACTGAAGCTTTCTTT; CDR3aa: CASSSPGSAALTEAFF
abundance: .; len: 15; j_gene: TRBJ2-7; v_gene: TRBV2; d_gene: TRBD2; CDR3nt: TGTGCCAGCAGTGAAGGACTAGCAGGATCCTACGAGCAGTACTTC; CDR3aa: CASSEGLAGSYEQYF
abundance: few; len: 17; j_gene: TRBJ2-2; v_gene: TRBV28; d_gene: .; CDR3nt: TGTGCCACCAAGGAACCAGACCCAGCGGGTGGCACCGGGGAGCTGTTTTTT; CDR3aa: CATKEPDPAGGTGELFF
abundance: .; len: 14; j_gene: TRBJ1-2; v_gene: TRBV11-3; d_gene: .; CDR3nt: TGTGCCAGCAGCCTCCAGACAGGAAACTATGGCTACACCTTC; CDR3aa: CASSLQTGNYGYTF
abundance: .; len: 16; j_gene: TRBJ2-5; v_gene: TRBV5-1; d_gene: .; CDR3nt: TGCGCCAGCAGCTTGGGCAGGGGCATCCTCCAAGAGACCCAGTACTTC; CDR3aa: CASSLGRGILQETQYF
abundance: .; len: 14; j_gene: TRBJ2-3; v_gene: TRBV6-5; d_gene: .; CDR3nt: TGTGCCAGCAGCTACAGGGAGAATACAGATACGCAGTATTTT; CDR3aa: CASSYRENTDTQYF
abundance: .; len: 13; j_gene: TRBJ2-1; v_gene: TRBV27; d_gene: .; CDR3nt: TGTGCCAGCCGAAACGACTGGTACAATGAGCAGTTCTTC; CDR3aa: CASRNDWYNEQFF
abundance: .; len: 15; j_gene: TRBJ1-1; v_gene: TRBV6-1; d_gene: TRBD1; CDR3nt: TGTGCCAGCACAAAAGGTGGCCAGGGGGGCACTGAAGCTTTCTTT; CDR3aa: CASTKGGQGGTEAFF
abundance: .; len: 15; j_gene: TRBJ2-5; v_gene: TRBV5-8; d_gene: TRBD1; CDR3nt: TGTGCCAGCAGCTTGGGCGACAGGGGTCAAGAGACCCAGTACTTC; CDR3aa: CASSLGDRGQETQYF
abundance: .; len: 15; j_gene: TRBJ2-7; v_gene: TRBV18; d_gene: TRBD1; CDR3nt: TGTGCCAGCTCACAAGGACAGGGGGAAACCCACGAGCAGTACTTC; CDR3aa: CASSQGQGETHEQYF
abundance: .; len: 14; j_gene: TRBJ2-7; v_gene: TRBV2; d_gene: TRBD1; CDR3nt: TGTGCCAGCAGTGACGGGACAGGGGTTTACGAGCAGTACTTC; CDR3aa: CASSDGTGVYEQYF
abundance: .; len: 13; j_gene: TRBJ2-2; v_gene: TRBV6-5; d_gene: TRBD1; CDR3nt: TGTGCCACCCGGACAGGGGGGACCGGGGAGCTGTTTTTT; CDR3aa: CATRTGGTGELFF
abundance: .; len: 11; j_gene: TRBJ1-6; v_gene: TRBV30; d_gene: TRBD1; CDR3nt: TGTGCCTGCGAAGAGGACAGGAACATCTACTTT; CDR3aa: CACEEDRNIYF
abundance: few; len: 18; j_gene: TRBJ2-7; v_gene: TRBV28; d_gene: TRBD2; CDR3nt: TGTGCCAGCAGTTTATCCCAAAGTGTGTTAGCGGGAGCTTCCGAGCAGTACTTC; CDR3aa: CASSLSQSVLAGASEQYF
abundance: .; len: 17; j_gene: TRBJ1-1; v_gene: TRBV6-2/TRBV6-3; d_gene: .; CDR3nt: TGTGCCAGCAGCCCCCCTGTATTCGCTGTCGGGAACACTGAAGCTTTCTTT; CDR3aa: CASSPPVFAVGNTEAFF
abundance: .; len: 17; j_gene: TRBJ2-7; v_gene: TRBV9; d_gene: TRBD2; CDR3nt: TGTGCCAGCAGCGCCCGACCCGGGACTAGCGGCTCCTACGAGCAGTACTTC; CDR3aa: CASSARPGTSGSYEQYF
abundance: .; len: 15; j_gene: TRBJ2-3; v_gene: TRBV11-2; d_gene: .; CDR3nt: TGTGCCAGCAGCCTCTTAGCGATTAGCACAGATACGCAGTATTTT; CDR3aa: CASSLLAISTDTQYF
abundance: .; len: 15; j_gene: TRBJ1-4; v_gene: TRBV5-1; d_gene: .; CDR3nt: TGCGCCAGCAGCCCCGCGGGCTCGGCGGGTGAAAAACTGTTTTTT; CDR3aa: CASSPAGSAGEKLFF
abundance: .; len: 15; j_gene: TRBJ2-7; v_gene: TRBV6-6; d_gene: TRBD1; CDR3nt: TGTGCCAGCAGTCCAAGGGACAGGGACTCCTACGAGCAGTACTTC; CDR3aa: CASSPRDRDSYEQYF
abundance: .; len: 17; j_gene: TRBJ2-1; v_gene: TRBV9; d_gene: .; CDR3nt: TGTGCCAGCAGCATACGACGCGGGAAGAGCTCCTACAATGAGCAGTTCTTC; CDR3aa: CASSIRRGKSSYNEQFF
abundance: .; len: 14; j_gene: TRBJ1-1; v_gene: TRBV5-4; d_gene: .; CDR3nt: TGTGCCAGCAGCTTGGCCACAGATAACACTGAAGCTTTCTTT; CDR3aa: CASSLATDNTEAFF
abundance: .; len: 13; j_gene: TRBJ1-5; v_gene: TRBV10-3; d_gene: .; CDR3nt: TGTGCCATCAGGGGGGAGGAGAATTGGCCCCAGCATTTT; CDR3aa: CAIRGEENWPQHF
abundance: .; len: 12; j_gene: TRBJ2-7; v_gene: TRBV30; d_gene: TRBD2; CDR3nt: TGTGCCTGCGAGCGGGGGGCCTACGAGCAGTACTTC; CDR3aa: CACERGAYEQYF
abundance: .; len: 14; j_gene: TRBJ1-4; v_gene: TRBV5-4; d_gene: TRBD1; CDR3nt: TGTGCCAGCAACACACAGGGGTTGGGTGAAAAACTGTTTTTT; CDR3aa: CASNTQGLGEKLFF
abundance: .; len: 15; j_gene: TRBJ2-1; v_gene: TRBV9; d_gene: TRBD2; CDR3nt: TGTGCCAGCAGCGGAACTAGCGGGAGGGCCGGTGAGCAGTTCTTC; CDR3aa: CASSGTSGRAGEQFF
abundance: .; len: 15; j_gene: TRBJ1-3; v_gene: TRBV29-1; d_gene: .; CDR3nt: TGCAGCGTTGAAGATCCGCCAGGCTCTGGAAACACCATATATTTT; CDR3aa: CSVEDPPGSGNTIYF
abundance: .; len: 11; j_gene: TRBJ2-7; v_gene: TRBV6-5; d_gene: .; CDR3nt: TGTGCCAGCAGTACTTCCTACGAGCAGTACTTC; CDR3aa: CASSTSYEQYF
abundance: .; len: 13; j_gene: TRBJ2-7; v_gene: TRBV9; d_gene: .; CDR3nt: TGTGCCAGCAGCGTAGCAGGGGCCTACGAGCAGTACTTC; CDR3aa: CASSVAGAYEQYF
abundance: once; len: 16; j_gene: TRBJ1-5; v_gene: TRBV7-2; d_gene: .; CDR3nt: TGTGCCAGCAGCTTAGAAATCTTCCCCCTTAATCAGCCCCAGCATTTT; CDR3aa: CASSLEIFPLNQPQHF
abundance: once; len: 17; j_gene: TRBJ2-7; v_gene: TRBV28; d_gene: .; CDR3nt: TGTGCCAGCAGTACGTCCGACAGGCCTCAGCCCATCTACGAGCAGTACTTC; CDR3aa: CASSTSDRPQPIYEQYF
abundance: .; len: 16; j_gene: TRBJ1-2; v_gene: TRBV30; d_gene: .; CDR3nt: TGTGCCTGGATAGGGGCCTTAGGACGAACGAACTATGGCTACACCTTC; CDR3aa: CAWIGALGRTNYGYTF
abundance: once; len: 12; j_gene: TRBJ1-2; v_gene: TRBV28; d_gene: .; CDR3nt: TGTGCCAGCAGTTTGGGGGCCTATGGCTACACCTTC; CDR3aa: CASSLGAYGYTF
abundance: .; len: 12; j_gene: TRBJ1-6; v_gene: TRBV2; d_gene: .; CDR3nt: TGTGCCAGCAGTCAGTTGAATTCACCCCTCCACTTT; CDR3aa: CASSQLNSPLHF
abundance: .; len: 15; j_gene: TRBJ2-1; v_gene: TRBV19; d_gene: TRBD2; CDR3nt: TGTGCCAGTAGTATCTATCGAGCTAGCGGGAATGAGCAGTTCTTC; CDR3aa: CASSIYRASGNEQFF
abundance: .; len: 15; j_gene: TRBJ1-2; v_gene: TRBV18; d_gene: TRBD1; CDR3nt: TGTGCCAGCTCCCAGGAGGGGGCGTCCTATGATGGCTACACCTTC; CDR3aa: CASSQEGASYDGYTF
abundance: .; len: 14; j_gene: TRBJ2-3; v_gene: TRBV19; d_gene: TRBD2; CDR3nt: TGTGCCAGTAGGACTAGCGGGAGTACAGATACGCAGTATTTT; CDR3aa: CASRTSGSTDTQYF
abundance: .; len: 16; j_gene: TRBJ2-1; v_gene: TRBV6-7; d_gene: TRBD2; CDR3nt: TGTGCCACCAGCAAGCGGGGGGGGACTCCTTGCAATGAGCAGTTCTTC; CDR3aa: CATSKRGGTPCNEQFF
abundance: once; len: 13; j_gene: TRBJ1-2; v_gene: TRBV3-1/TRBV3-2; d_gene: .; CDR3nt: TGTGCCAGCAGCCAATTTGGGCAGAATGGCTACACCTTC; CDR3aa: CASSQFGQNGYTF
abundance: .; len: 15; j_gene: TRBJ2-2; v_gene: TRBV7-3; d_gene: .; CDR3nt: TGTGCCAGCAGCCCCAGGGGGGTCTACACCGGGGAGCTGTTTTTT; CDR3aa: CASSPRGVYTGELFF
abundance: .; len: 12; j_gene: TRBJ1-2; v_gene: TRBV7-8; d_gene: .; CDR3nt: TGTGCCAGCAGCTTAATCAGGGTCGGCTACACCTTC; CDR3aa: CASSLIRVGYTF
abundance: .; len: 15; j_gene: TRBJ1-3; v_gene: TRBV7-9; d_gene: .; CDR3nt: TGTGCCAGCAGCTGGGGCGGTCTCTCTGGAAACACCATATATTTT; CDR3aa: CASSWGGLSGNTIYF
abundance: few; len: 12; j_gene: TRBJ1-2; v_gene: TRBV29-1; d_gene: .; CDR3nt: TGCAGCGCCGGCCGGGAGGGCTATGGCTACACCTTC; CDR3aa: CSAGREGYGYTF
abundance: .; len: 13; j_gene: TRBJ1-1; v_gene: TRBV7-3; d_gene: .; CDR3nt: TGTGCCAGCAGGCTAACAGGGAACACTGAAGCTTTCTTT; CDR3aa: CASRLTGNTEAFF
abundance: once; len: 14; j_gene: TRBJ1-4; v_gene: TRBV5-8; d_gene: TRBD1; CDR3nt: TGTGCCAGCACGCCGGGACAGGGGGGTGAAAAACTGTTTTTT; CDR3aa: CASTPGQGGEKLFF
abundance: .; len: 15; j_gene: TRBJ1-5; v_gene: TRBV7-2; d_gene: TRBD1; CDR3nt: TGTGCCAGCAGCCCAGGGGGCTCCAGCAATCAGCCCCAGCATTTT; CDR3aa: CASSPGGSSNQPQHF